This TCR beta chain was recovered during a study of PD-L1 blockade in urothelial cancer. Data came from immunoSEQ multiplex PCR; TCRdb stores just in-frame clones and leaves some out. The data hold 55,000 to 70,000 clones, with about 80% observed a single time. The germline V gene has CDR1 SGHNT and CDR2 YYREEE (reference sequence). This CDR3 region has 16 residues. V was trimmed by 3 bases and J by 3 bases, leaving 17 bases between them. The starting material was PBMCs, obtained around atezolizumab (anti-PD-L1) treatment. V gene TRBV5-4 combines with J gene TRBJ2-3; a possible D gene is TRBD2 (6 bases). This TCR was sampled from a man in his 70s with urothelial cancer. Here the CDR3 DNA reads TGTGCCAGCAGCTCTCAATCGGGAGCAGGTACAGATACGCAGTATTTT. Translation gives CASSSQSGAGTDTQYF.